This T cell receptor (beta chain) is from a study of breast tumors, draining lymph nodes, adjacent tissues. TCRdb analysed the multiplex PCR reads with MiXCR anew, one entry per CDR3 protein. The repertoire holds about 63,000 distinct CDR3 sequences, with around three fifths as singletons. Germline V gene data show CDR1 as LNHDA and CDR2 as SQIVND (reference sequence). The CDR3 covers 15 residues. Trimming removed 4 bases from V and 11 bases from J, with 21 bases in between. Points from the study as a whole: The data were judged consistent with most tumor T cells coming from lymph node and expanding in tumor. Compared with lymph nodes, tumors were less diverse; compared with nontumor tissue, more. That most tumor T cells come from lymph nodes remained unproven. Luminal-like breast cancer showed significantly greater tumor-nontumor repertoire similarity than basal-like breast cancer did.

The table lists this clonotype with a few counts. The antigen is unknown. The chain uses TRBV19 and TRBJ1-5; no clear D. The TCR sequence derives from a female donor with breast cancer. Some clones in this sample may be carry-over from other donors' samples. Material for sequencing was breast tumor tissue. The CDR3 sequence is CASSKWAGRQETQHF. CDR3 DNA sequence: TGTGCCAGTAGTAAGTGGGCAGGACGGCAAGAGACCCAGCATTTT.